This T cell receptor beta chain was identified in a study of cytomegalovirus exposure and HLA in healthy donors. A note on this clone: Its antigen is unknown.

Study-level points and caveats: Many donors carried some public TCRs, although rarity characterized most TCR sequences.

Germline V gene lookup returns CDR1 SGHTA and CDR2 FQGNSA. The CDR3 runs 15 residues. J gave up 5 bases and V 0 bases, and 3 bases lay outside the gene matches. Primers for the PCR totalled 60 Vbeta and 13 Jbeta. The method was immunoSEQ multiplex PCR; TCRdb's version includes in-frame clones alone and lacks a portion of them. The table has some 120,000 clones, about 86% seen once. This TCR came from a woman aged 25 to 39 in good health and CMV-seronegative. The rearrangement joins TRBV7-2 to TRBJ2-3, with 9 bases that match TRBD1. The sequenced sample was PBMCs. Written as DNA, the CDR3 is TGTGCCAGCAGCTTAGCCGGGACAGGGCAAGATACGCAGTATTTT. As protein: CASSLAGTGQDTQYF.